These T cell receptor beta chains were read from a single sample in a study of cytomegalovirus exposure and HLA in healthy donors. The assay was immunoSEQ multiplex PCR, and TCRdb's table has in-frame clones only and misses some. The repertoire has 50,000 to 70,000 clones, 55% to 65% of them found once; the top ten carry 2.5% to 3%. Sequenced sample: PBMCs. All receptors come from a man aged 30-40 years in good health and CMV-seronegative. Each CDR3 is given with its conserved first and last residue. D genes are given only for firm matches. Clone size is stated in some rows and not others, as once, few, many or a class when expanded.

v_call	d_call	clone_size	j_call	cdr3_nt	cdr3_aa
TRBV7-9	.	.	TRBJ2-5	TGTGCCAGCAGCTTAAGCCTAGGGGGTCAAGAGACCCAGTACTTC	CASSLSLGGQETQYF
TRBV7-8	.	.	TRBJ1-1	TGTGCCAGCAGCTTAGATGGGGGCCTGAGCCCTGAAGCTTTCTTT	CASSLDGGLSPEAFF
TRBV19	.	few	TRBJ1-1	TGTGCCAGTAGTAACCGGCGGATGAACACTGAAGCTTTCTTT	CASSNRRMNTEAFF
TRBV4-2	.	.	TRBJ1-2	TGTGCCAGCAGCCAAGATGAAAGAGCCTTCTATGGCTACACCTTC	CASSQDERAFYGYTF
TRBV6-1	.	.	TRBJ1-2	TGTGCCAGCAGTGAAGCAGGGAGGCCTATGAGCTACACCTTC	CASSEAGRPMSYTF
TRBV7-9	.	.	TRBJ1-2	TGTGCCAGCAGCTTAGGGAGGTATGGCTACACCTTC	CASSLGRYGYTF
TRBV7-9	.	.	TRBJ1-2	TGTGCCAGCAGCCGATCGAGGTCAGAACTTAACTATGGCTACACCTTC	CASSRSRSELNYGYTF
TRBV7-6	TRBD2	.	TRBJ2-1	TGTGCCAGCAGCCCCCACGCGGGGGGGCCGAAAGAGCAGTTCTTC	CASSPHAGGPKEQFF
TRBV7-6	.	.	TRBJ2-7	TGTGCCAGCAGCCCCTTCTCGGTGACACAGGTTAACGAGCAGTACTTC	CASSPFSVTQVNEQYF
TRBV4-1	TRBD2	.	TRBJ2-2	TGCGCCAGCAGCCACCACCCTAGCGGGGAGAACACCGGGGAGCTGTTTTTT	CASSHHPSGENTGELFF
TRBV30	TRBD1	.	TRBJ1-6	TGTGCCTGGAGACGGACAGGGAGCAATTCACCCCTCCACTTT	CAWRRTGSNSPLHF
TRBV4-1	.	.	TRBJ2-2	TGCGCCAGCAGCCAAGAGAGGGGGTGGAACACCGGGGAGCTGTTTTTT	CASSQERGWNTGELFF
TRBV6-6	TRBD1	.	TRBJ2-7	TGTGCCAGCACAGGGGGTTCCTACGAGCAGTACTTC	CASTGGSYEQYF
TRBV29-1	.	.	TRBJ2-3	TGCAGCATGGGGACAAGCGCAGATACGCAGTATTTT	CSMGTSADTQYF
TRBV14	.	few	TRBJ1-2	TGTGCCAGCAGCCAAGACATAGGGGATAACTATGGCTACACCTTC	CASSQDIGDNYGYTF
TRBV19	.	few	TRBJ2-1	TGTGCCAGTAGTATGGTGGGCGCCTACAATGAGCAGTTCTTC	CASSMVGAYNEQFF
TRBV13	TRBD2	few	TRBJ2-1	TGTGCCAGCAGCTTACGGCGGGGGGGCTATGAGCAGTTCTTC	CASSLRRGGYEQFF
TRBV9	.	.	TRBJ1-2	TGTGCCAGCAGCGTATCTAGGGAGAATAACTATGGCTACACCTTC	CASSVSRENNYGYTF
TRBV4-1	.	.	TRBJ1-2	TGCGCCAGCAGCCAAGATCAGGAAAGCGGCTACACCTTC	CASSQDQESGYTF
TRBV29-1	.	.	TRBJ2-1	TGCAGCCACATACGAGGGGGGGGCGGGGATGAGCAGTTCTTC	CSHIRGGGGDEQFF
TRBV15	.	.	TRBJ2-5	TGTGCCACCAGCGAAGAGTACCAAGAGACCCAGTACTTC	CATSEEYQETQYF
TRBV19	.	few	TRBJ1-6	TGTGCCAGTAGTACTTCGACTCGGGAGGCCCTCCACTTT	CASSTSTREALHF
TRBV20-1	.	few	TRBJ1-2	TGCAGTGCAAAGGCTACAGATGGCTACACCTTC	CSAKATDGYTF
TRBV7-9	.	few	TRBJ2-2	TGTGCCAGCAGCCTCGCCGGCAGGGCCGGGGAGCTGTTTTTT	CASSLAGRAGELFF
TRBV30	.	.	TRBJ1-4	TGTGCCTGGAGCCGGGGGGCTGGGGTAGAAAAACTGTTTTTT	CAWSRGAGVEKLFF
TRBV28	.	few	TRBJ1-6	TGTGCCAGCAGCCGGCCGGGGGAGATTAATTCACCCCTCCACTTT	CASSRPGEINSPLHF
TRBV7-8	.	.	TRBJ1-2	TGTGCCAGCAGCCCCTCGGGACTGAATGACTATGGCTACACCTTC	CASSPSGLNDYGYTF
TRBV19	.	.	TRBJ1-5	TGTGCCAGTACCCCATCGACAGGCCTACCCAATCAGCCCCAGCATTTT	CASTPSTGLPNQPQHF
TRBV5-6	TRBD1	.	TRBJ2-7	TGTGCCAGCAGCACCGGACAGGGGTACGAGCAGTACTTC	CASSTGQGYEQYF
TRBV5-6	.	.	TRBJ1-1	TGTGCCAGCAGCTTGGTCCCTTCTTTACGGGGCACTGAAGCTTTCTTT	CASSLVPSLRGTEAFF
TRBV6-6	TRBD1	once	TRBJ1-1	TGTGCCAGCAGTTATGGACAGGGGGCGATCACTGAAGCTTTCTTT	CASSYGQGAITEAFF
TRBV9	.	.	TRBJ2-7	TGTGCCAGCAGCGTAGCTGGAGGTCCGTACGAGCAGTACTTC	CASSVAGGPYEQYF
TRBV18	.	few	TRBJ1-2	TGTGCCAGCTCACAAGAAAAAGACACGATCTATGGCTACACCTTC	CASSQEKDTIYGYTF
TRBV7-7	TRBD2	once	TRBJ2-5	TGTGCCAGCAGCTTAACCAGCGGGAGAGAAGAGACCCAGTACTTC	CASSLTSGREETQYF
TRBV10-2	TRBD1	.	TRBJ1-3	TGCGCCAGCAGTGACCCGACAGGGGCAGGAAACACCATATATTTT	CASSDPTGAGNTIYF
TRBV7-3	.	.	TRBJ1-6	TGTGCCAGCAGCTTAAGTGAACTATATGATTCACCCCTCCACTTT	CASSLSELYDSPLHF
TRBV4-2	.	.	TRBJ2-1	TGTGCCAGCAGCCAAGATAGCGGCTCCTACAATGAGCAGTTCTTC	CASSQDSGSYNEQFF
TRBV11-2	TRBD2	.	TRBJ2-1	TGTGCCAGCAGCTCCATCGGGGGGGAATGGAATGAGCAGTTCTTC	CASSSIGGEWNEQFF